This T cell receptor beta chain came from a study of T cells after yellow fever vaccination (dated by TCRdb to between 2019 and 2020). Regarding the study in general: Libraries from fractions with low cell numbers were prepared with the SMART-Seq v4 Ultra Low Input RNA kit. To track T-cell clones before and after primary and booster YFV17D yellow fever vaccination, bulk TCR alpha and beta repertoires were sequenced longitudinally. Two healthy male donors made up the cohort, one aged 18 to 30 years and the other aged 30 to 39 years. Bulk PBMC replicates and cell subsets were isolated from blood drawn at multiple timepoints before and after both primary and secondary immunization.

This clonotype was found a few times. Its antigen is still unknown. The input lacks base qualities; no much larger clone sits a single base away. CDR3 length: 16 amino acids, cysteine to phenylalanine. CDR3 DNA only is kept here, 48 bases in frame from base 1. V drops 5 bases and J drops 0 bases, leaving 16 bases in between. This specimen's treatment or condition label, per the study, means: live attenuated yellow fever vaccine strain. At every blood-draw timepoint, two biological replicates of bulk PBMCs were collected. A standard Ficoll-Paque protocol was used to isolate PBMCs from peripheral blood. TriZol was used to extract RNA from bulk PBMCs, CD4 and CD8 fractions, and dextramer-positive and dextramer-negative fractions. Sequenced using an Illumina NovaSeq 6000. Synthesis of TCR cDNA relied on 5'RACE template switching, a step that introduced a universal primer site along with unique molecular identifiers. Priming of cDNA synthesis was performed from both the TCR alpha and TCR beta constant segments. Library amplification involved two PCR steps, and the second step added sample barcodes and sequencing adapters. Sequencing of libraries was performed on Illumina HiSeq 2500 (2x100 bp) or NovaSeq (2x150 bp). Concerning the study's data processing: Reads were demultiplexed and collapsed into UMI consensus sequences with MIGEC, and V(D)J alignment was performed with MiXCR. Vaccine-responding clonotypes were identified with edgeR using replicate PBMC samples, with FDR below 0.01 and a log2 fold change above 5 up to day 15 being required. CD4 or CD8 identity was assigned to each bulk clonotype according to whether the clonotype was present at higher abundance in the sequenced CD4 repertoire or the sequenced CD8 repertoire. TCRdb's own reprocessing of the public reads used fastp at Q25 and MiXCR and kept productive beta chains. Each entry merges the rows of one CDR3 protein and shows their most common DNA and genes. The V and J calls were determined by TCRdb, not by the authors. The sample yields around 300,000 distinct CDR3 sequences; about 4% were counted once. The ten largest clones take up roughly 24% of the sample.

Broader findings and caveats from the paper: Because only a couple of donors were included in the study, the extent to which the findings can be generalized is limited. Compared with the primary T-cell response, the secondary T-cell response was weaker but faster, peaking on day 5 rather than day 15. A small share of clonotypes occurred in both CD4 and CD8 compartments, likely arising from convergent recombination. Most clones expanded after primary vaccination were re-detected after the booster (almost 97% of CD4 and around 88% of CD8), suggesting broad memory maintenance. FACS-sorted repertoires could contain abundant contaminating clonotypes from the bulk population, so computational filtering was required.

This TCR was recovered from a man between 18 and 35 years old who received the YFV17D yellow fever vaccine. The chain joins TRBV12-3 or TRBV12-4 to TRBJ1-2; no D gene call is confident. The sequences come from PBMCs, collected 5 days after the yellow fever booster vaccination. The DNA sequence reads TGTGCCAGCAGTCCTTCCGACGGCGACGCTAACTATGGCTACACCTTC. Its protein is CASSPSDGDANYGYTF.